The present TCR beta chain was sequenced within a study of a mutant IDH1 vaccine in newly diagnosed glioma. Documented time point: week 11, during vaccination. Mutant IDH1 20-mer peptide, at 300 ug, made up each vaccine dose, with topical imiquimod. V dropped 4 bases and J dropped 0; count of bases not matched to a gene: 0. The V gene's germline CDR1 is SEHNR and CDR2 FQNEAQ (reference sequence). This CDR3 comprises 15 residues. Only in-frame clones appear in the TCRdb table, and some are missing; sequencing was by immunoSEQ multiplex PCR. This sample has 34,000 or so clones, with just under 80% found just once. Notes on this clone: Its target is unknown.

Specimen: PBMCs, collected from a glioma patient whose treatment included an IDH1 peptide vaccine. This sequence originates from a man aged 30 to 45 with glioma. This chain links TRBV7-9 with TRBJ2-7; 13 positions match TRBD2. The CDR3 reads CASSWTSGSSYEQYF. DNA of the CDR3: TGTGCCAGCAGCTGGACTAGCGGGAGCTCCTACGAGCAGTACTTC.